What follows describes a single TCR beta chain. The source of the sample is a study of blood T cell repertoires in COVID-19. Whole-study context: Italy, Spain and the United States were the sources of the convalescent and acute COVID-19 samples.

The repertoire was sequenced with immunoSEQ multiplex PCR; TCRdb's copy has only in-frame clones and lacks some. Here the sample spans hundreds of thousands of clones, 88% being singletons. Germline CDR1 WSHSY, CDR2 SAAADI. The CDR3 extends over 13 amino acids. Trimming cost V 6 bases and J 2 bases; bases outside gene matches: 3. Enrolled through a virtual design, the participants were between 18 and 89 years of age and came from some 25 US areas. Resolution of symptoms, clearance, or two negative PCRs was present in recovered Cohort 3 donors. Material for sequencing was PBMCs or T cells enriched from blood (not recorded which). The clonotype was recovered from a woman between 50 and 59 years old who had recovered from COVID-19. The chain recombines TRBV10-2 with TRBJ1-2; 7 nucleotides match TRBD1. CDR3 in DNA: TGCGCCAGCAGCAAGGGACAGAACTATGGCTACACCTTC. Encoded protein: CASSKGQNYGYTF.